This TCR beta chain was captured by sequencing in a study of blood T cell repertoires in COVID-19. Study context: There were acute and convalescent COVID-19 samples, and they came from the United States, Italy and Spain. From T cells, B-cell-depleted T cells, or PBMCs came the material, which was cDNA or gDNA.

How the authors handled the data: Cell counts per sample came from amplifying reference gene primers. TCRdb's copy holds only in-frame clones and misses some; the assay was immunoSEQ multiplex PCR. That table supplies the V and J calls and clone size; D and trimming were determined from the DNA. The sample lists about 340,000 clones; around nine tenths were seen once. Seattle's enrolled individuals joined amid active infection and were then monitored longitudinally. This clonotype was sampled from a woman between 65 and 79 years old with COVID-19, enrolled during active disease. What was sequenced was peripheral blood.

The CDR3 DNA follows: TGTGCCAGCAGCTTGTCTAATGAGCAGTTCTTC. Its translation is CASSLSNEQFF. The chain has TRBV5-6 and TRBJ2-1; no definite D call. The germline V and J ends were trimmed by 1 base and 7 bases, with 3 bases remaining between them. This CDR3 has 11 residues. Germline V CDR1 and CDR2: SGHDT, YYEEEE.